A single TCR beta chain is shown here with its context. Antigen: not known. This entry comes from a study of identical twins. Notes on the study in general: The more abundant beta clonotypes in cord blood had fewer insertions, and memory repertoires did not show this.

TCRdb independently ran MiXCR on the 5' RACE reads; one entry per CDR3 protein. The sample shows 1.5 million to 2 million distinct CDR3 sequences, about 32% of them seen only once. Germline CDR1 reads DFQATT; CDR2 reads SNEGSKA (reference sequence). V was pared by 0 bases and J by 6 bases, with 6 bases of the junction left unmatched. This CDR3 has 14 residues. The material sequenced was cord blood. The chain employs TRBV20-1 and TRBJ2-3, with 7 bases aligning to TRBD2. This TCR derives from a newborn girl in good health. The CDR3 DNA is TGCAGTGCTAGAGATCTGAGGGGAGGGGATACGCAGTATTTT. As protein: CSARDLRGGDTQYF.